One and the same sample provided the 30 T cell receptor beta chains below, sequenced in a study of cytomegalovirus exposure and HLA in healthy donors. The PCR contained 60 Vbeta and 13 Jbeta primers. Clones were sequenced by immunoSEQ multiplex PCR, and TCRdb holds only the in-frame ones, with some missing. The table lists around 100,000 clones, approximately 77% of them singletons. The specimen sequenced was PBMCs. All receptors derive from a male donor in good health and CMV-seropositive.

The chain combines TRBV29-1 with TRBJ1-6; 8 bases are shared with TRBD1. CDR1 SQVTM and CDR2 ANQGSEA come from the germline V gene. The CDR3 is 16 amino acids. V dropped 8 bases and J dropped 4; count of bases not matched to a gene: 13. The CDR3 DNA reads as TGCAGCATTGTGGTACAGGGGGAGGCTTATAATTCACCCCTCCACTTT. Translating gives CSIVVQGEAYNSPLHF.

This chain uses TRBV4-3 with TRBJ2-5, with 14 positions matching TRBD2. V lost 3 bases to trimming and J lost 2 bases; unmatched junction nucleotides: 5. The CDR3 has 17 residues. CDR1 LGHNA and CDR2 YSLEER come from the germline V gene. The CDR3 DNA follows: TGCGCCAGCAGCCAGAAGACTAGCGGGGGGGGACAAGAGACCCAGTACTTC. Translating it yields CASSQKTSGGGQETQYF.

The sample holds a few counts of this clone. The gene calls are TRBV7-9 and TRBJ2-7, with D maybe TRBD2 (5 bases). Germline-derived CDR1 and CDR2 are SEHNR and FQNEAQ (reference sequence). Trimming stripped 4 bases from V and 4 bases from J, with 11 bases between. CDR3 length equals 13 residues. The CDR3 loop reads CASSSLATYEQYF. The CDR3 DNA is TGTGCCAGCAGCTCGCTAGCTACGTACGAGCAGTACTTC.

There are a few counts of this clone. Written as DNA, the CDR3 is TGTGCCAGCAGCTTGGTGGGAGGACCCTACTCTGGAAACACCATATATTTT. Protein: CASSLVGGPYSGNTIYF. This chain uses TRBV5-5 with TRBJ1-3; D ambiguous. The CDR3 totals 17 residues. V was clipped by 0 bases and J by 0 bases, with 13 bases between them. CDR1 is SGHKS and CDR2 is YYEKEE in the germline V gene (reference sequence).

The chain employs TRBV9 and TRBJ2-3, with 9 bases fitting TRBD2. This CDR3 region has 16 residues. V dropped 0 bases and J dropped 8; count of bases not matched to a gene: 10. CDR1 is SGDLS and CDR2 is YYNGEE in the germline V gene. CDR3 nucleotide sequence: TGTGCCAGCAGCGTAGAGGTAGCGGGGGCCCGGGGTACGCAGTATTTT. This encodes CASSVEVAGARGTQYF.

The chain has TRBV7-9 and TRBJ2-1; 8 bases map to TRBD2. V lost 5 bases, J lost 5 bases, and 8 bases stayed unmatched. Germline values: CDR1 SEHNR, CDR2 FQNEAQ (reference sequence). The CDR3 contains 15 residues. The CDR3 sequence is CASSLVRRGDNEQFF. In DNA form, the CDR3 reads TGTGCCAGCAGCCTTGTTCGGCGGGGGGACAATGAGCAGTTCTTC.

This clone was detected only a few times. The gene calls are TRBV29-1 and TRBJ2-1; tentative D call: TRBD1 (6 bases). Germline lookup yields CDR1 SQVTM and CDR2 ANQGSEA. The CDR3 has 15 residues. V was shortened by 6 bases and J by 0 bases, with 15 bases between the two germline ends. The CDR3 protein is CSVPRQETSYNEQFF. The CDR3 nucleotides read TGCAGCGTCCCCCGACAGGAAACCTCCTACAATGAGCAGTTCTTC.

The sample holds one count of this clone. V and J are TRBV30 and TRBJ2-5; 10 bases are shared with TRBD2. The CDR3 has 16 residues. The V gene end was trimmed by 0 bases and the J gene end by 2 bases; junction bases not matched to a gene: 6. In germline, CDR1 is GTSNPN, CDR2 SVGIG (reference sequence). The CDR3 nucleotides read TGTGCCTGGAGTGTACCAGCGGGGGGGCGACAAGAGACCCAGTACTTC. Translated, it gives CAWSVPAGGRQETQYF.

The CDR3 reads CASSVDTDNQPQHF. CDR3 DNA sequence: TGTGCCAGCAGCGTAGATACAGACAATCAGCCCCAGCATTTT. The V call is TRBV9, the J call TRBJ1-5; the D is unclear. This CDR3 is 14 amino acids long. V was pared by 0 bases and J by 3 bases, with 7 bases between. Germline assignment: CDR1 SGDLS and CDR2 YYNGEE.

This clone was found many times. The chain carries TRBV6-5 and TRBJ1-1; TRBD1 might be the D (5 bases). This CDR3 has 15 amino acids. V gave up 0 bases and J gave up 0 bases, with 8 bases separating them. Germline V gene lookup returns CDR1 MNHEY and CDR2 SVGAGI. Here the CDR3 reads CASSYSGGMNTEAFF. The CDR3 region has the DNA TGTGCCAGCAGTTACTCCGGGGGTATGAACACTGAAGCTTTCTTT.

In DNA form, the CDR3 reads TGCGCCAGCAGCTTGGCGGGGTCTAGCACAGATACGCAGTATTTT. This gives the protein CASSLAGSSTDTQYF. The J gene is TRBJ2-3, the V gene TRBV5-1; perhaps TRBD2 as D (5 bases). The CDR3 length is 15 residues. CDR1 and CDR2 from the germline V gene are SGHRS and YFSETQ. Deletions cut 0 bases from V and 0 bases from J, with 8 bases between.

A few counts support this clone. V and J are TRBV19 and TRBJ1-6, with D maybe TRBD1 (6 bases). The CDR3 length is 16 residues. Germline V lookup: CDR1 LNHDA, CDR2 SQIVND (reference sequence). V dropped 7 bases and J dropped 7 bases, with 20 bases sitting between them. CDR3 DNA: TGTGCCAGTACCGGTACAGGGCTTGGGCCAAATTCACCCCTCCACTTT. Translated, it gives CASTGTGLGPNSPLHF.

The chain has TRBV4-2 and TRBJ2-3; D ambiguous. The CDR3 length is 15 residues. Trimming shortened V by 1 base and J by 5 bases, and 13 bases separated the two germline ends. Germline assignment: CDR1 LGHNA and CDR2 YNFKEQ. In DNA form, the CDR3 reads TGTGCCAGCAGCCAAGTAAGCGCCTCGGGAGATACGCAGTATTTT. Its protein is CASSQVSASGDTQYF.

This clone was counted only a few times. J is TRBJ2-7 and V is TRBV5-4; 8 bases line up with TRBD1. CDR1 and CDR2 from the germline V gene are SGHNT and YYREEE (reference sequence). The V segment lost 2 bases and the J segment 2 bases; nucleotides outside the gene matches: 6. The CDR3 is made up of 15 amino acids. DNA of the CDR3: TGTGCCAGCAGCTTACAGACAGGGGCTACCTACGAGCAGTACTTC. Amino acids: CASSLQTGATYEQYF. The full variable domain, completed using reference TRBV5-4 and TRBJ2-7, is ETGVTQSPTHLIKTRGQQVTLRCSSQSGHNTVSWYQQALGQGPQFIFQYYREEENGRGNFPPRFSGLQFPNYSSELNVNALELDDSALYLCASSLQTGATYEQYFGPGTRLTVT.

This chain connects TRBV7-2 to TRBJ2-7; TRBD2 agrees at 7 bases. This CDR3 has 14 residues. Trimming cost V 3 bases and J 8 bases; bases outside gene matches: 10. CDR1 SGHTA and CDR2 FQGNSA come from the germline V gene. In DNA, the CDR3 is TGTGCCAGCAGCTTGGCGGGAGAAGGGGTAAAGCAGTACTTC. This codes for CASSLAGEGVKQYF.

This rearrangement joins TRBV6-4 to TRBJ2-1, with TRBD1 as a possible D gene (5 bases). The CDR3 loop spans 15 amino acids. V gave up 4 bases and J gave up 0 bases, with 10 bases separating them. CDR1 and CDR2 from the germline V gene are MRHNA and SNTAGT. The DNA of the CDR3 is TGTGCCAGCAGTGCACAGGAGAGCTCCTACAATGAGCAGTTCTTC. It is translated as CASSAQESSYNEQFF.

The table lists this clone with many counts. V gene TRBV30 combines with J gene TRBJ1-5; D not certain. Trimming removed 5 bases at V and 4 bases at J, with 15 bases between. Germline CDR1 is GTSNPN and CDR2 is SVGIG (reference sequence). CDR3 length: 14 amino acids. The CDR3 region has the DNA TGTGCCTGGGCCCCGTCCCGGGGTAATCAGCCCCAGCATTTT. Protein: CAWAPSRGNQPQHF.

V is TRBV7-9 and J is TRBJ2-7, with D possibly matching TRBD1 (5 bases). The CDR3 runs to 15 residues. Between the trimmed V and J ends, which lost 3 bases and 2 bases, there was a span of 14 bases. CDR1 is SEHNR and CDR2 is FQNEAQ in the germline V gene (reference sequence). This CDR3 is CASSFDQGVAYEQYF. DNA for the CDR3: TGTGCCAGCAGCTTTGATCAGGGCGTCGCCTACGAGCAGTACTTC.

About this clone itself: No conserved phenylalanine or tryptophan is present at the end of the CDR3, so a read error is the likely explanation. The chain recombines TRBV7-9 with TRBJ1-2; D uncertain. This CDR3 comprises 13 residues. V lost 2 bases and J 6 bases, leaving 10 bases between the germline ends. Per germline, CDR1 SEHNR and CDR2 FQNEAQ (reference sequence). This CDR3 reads CASSLPGSHGYTL. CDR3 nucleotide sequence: TGTGCCAGCAGCTTACCGGGGTCCCATGGCTACACCCTC.

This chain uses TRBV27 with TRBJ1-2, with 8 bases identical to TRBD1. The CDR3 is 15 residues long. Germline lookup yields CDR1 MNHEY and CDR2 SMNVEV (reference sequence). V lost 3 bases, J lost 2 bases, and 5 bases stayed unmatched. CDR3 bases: TGTGCCAGCAGTTTCGGACAGGGACTAAACTATGGCTACACCTTC. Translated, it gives CASSFGQGLNYGYTF.

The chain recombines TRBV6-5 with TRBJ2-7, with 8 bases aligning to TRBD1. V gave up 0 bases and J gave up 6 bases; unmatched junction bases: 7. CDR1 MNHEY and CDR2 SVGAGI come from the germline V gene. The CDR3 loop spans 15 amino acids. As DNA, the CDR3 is TGTGCCAGCAGTTACTCCCGGACAGGGATGAGCGAGCAGTACTTC. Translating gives CASSYSRTGMSEQYF.

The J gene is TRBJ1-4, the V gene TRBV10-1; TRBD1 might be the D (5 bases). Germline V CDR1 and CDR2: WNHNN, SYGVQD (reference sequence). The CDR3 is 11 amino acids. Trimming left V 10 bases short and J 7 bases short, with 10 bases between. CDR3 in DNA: TGCGCCACAGGACACGGTGAAAAACTGTTTTTT. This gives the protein CATGHGEKLFF.

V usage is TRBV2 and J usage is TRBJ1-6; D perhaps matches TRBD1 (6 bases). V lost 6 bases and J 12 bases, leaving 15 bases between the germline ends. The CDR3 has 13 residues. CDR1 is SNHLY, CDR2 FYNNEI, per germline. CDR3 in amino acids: CASRRGGQGPLHF. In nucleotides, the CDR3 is TGTGCCAGCAGGAGGGGGGGCCAGGGACCCCTCCACTTT.

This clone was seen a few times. DNA of the CDR3: TGTGCCTGGAGTGCCCGACAGGGCAGTAGGGCTGAAGCTTTCTTT. This codes for CAWSARQGSRAEAFF. The chain recombines TRBV30 with TRBJ1-1; 7 bases line up with TRBD1. V lost 1 base to trimming and J lost 6 bases; unmatched junction nucleotides: 11. Germline assignment: CDR1 GTSNPN and CDR2 SVGIG (reference sequence). This CDR3 contains 15 residues.

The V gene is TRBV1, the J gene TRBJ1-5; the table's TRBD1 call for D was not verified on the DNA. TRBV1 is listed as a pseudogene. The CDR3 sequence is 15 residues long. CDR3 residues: CTSSHVDRDNQPQHF. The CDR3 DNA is TGCACCAGCAGCCACGTCGACAGGGACAATCAGCCCCAGCATTTT.

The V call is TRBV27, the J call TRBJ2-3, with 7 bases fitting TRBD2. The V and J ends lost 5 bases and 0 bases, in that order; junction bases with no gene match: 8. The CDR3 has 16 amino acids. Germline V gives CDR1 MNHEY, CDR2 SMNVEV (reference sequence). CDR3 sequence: CASSPLGAGSTDTQYF. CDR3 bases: TGTGCCAGCAGTCCCTTGGGAGCGGGGAGCACAGATACGCAGTATTTT.

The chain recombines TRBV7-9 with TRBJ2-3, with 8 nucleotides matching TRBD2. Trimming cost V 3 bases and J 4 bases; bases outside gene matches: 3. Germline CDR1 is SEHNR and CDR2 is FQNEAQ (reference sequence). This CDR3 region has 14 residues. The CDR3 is CASSFSGEADTQYF. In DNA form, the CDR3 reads TGTGCCAGCAGCTTTAGCGGGGAGGCAGATACGCAGTATTTT.

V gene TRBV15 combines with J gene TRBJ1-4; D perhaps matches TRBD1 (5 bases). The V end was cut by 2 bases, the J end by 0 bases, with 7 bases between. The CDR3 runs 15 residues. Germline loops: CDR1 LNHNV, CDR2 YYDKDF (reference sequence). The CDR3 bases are TGTGCCACCAGCAGAACGACAGCAACTAATGAAAAACTGTTTTTT. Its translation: CATSRTTATNEKLFF.

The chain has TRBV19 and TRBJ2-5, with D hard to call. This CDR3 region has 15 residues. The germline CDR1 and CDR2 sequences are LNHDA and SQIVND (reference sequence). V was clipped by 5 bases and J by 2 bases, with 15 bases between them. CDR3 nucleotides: TGTGCCAGTAGTCCCTTGGTTCAGGTACAAGAGACCCAGTACTTC. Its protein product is CASSPLVQVQETQYF. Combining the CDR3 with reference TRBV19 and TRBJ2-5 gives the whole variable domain DGGITQSPKYLFRKEGQNVTLSCEQNLNHDAMYWYRQDPGQGLRLIYYSQIVNDFQKGDIAEGYSVSREKKESFPLTVTSAQKNPTAFYLCASSPLVQVQETQYFGPGTRLLVL.

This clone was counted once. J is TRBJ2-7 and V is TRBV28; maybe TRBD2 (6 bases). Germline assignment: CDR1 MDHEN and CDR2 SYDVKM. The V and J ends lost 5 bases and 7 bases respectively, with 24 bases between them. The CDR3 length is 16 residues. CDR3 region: CASSTHGSGRPWEQYF. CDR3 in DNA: TGTGCCAGCAGTACTCATGGAAGCGGGCGACCTTGGGAGCAGTACTTC.